This entry lists 3 T cell receptor beta chains sequenced from one sample in a study of blood T cell repertoires in COVID-19. The data were produced by immunoSEQ multiplex PCR, yet TCRdb's version contains in-frame clones alone and is incomplete. The sample consists of roughly 100,000 clones, around 87% of them appearing once. The sequencing sample was made of peripheral blood. The receptors originated from a human donor in a cohort sampled during active COVID-19.

The chain has TRBV19 and TRBJ2-7; a weak D match, TRBD1 (5 bases). From germline, CDR1 is LNHDA and CDR2 SQIVND (reference sequence). V was cut by 3 bases and J by 3 bases, with 12 bases left in between. The CDR3 is 14 residues long. This CDR3 is CASSIGAQGYEQYF. The CDR3 bases are TGTGCCAGTAGTATTGGGGCGCAGGGCTACGAGCAGTACTTC.

The chain links TRBV27 to TRBJ1-3, with TRBD1 matching over 8 bases. Looked up from germline, CDR1 is MNHEY and CDR2 is SMNVEV (reference sequence). There are 15 residues in the CDR3. V trimming: 5 bases; J trimming: 4 bases; junction bases outside the gene matches: 7. The CDR3 DNA follows: TGTGCCAGCAGTCCCGCGGACAGGGTCGGAAACACCATATATTTT. Its protein is CASSPADRVGNTIYF.

J is TRBJ1-1 and V is TRBV3-1 (or the pseudogene TRBV3-2); D is uncertain. V was shortened by 1 base and J by 5 bases, with 8 bases between the two germline ends. Per germline, CDR1 LGHDT and CDR2 YNNKEL (reference sequence). The CDR3 covers 13 residues. The CDR3 DNA follows: TGTGCCAGCAGCCAAGGTCGAGGAACTGAAGCTTTCTTT. It codes for CASSQGRGTEAFF.